The following is a T cell receptor beta chain sequence with its context. Its antigen is unknown. This sample is part of a study of T cell responses to AZD1222 COVID-19 vaccine. Findings and limits, study-wide: Without day 14 samples, only post-peak T cell repertoires were studied.

This CDR3 spans 15 amino acids. The germline CDR1 and CDR2 sequences are LGHNA and YNFKEQ. V was cut by 0 bases and J by 0 bases, with 6 bases left in between. This table comes from immunoSEQ multiplex PCR, and its TCRdb copy is limited to in-frame clones, with some not included. Here the sample spans some 120,000 clones, around 84% being singletons. Second-dose schedules of about 4 or about 12 weeks were combined. The TCR originated in an adult who received the AZD1222 COVID-19 vaccine. The material was peripheral blood, obtained 28 days after the second AZD1222 dose. The gene calls are TRBV4-2 and TRBJ1-3; no reliable D call. CDR3 sequence: CASSQEHLSGNTIYF. The CDR3 bases are TGTGCCAGCAGCCAAGAACACCTCTCTGGAAACACCATATATTTT.